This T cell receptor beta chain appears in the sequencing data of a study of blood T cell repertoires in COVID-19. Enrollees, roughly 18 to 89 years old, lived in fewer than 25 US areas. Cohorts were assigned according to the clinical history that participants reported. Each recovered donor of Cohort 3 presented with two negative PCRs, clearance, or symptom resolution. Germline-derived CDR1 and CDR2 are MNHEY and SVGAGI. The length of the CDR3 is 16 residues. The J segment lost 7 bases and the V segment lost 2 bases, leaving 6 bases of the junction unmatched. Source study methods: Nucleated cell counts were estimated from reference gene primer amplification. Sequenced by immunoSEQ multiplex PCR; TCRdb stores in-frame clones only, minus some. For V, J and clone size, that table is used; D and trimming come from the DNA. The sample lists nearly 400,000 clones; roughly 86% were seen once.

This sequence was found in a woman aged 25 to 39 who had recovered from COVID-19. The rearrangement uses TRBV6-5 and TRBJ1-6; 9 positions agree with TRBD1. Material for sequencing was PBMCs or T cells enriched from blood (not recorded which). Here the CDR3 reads CASSYPGQGGNSPLHF. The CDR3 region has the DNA TGTGCCAGCAGTTACCCGGGACAGGGTGGGAATTCACCCCTCCACTTT.